This TCR beta chain appears in the sequencing data of a study of T cells after posttransplantation cyclophosphamide. A marrow graft followed busulfan-fludarabine conditioning, with cyclophosphamide on days +3 and +4. Study-wide points: Later post-transplant blood repertoires were often dominated by donor CD8+ memory clones. Tissue-infiltrating T cells from skin or gut overlapped little with blood T cells.

In this sample, this clone turned up once. The antigen is unknown. The table came from immunoSEQ multiplex PCR; TCRdb's copy has only in-frame clones and leaves some out. Among approximately 40,000 clones listed, around 80% were seen once. Sequences were derived from CD4+ T cells sorted from blood, sampled approximately 1,900 days after a stem cell transplant with posttransplant cyclophosphamide. The sequence came from a female patient aged 40-50 years who received an allogeneic stem cell transplant from a related donor, was CMV-positive, and had no GVHD. Some T cells could come from the graft donor.

The CDR3 region has the DNA TGTGCCAGCAGCCCGGACAGTCCTAATGAAAAACTGTTTTTT. It translates to CASSPDSPNEKLFF. The chain joins TRBV7-9 to TRBJ1-4; D possibly corresponds to TRBD1 (6 bases). Germline V lookup: CDR1 SEHNR, CDR2 FQNEAQ (reference sequence). With 5 bases removed from V and 3 bases from J, the gap between germline ends came to 10 bases. The CDR3 totals 14 residues.